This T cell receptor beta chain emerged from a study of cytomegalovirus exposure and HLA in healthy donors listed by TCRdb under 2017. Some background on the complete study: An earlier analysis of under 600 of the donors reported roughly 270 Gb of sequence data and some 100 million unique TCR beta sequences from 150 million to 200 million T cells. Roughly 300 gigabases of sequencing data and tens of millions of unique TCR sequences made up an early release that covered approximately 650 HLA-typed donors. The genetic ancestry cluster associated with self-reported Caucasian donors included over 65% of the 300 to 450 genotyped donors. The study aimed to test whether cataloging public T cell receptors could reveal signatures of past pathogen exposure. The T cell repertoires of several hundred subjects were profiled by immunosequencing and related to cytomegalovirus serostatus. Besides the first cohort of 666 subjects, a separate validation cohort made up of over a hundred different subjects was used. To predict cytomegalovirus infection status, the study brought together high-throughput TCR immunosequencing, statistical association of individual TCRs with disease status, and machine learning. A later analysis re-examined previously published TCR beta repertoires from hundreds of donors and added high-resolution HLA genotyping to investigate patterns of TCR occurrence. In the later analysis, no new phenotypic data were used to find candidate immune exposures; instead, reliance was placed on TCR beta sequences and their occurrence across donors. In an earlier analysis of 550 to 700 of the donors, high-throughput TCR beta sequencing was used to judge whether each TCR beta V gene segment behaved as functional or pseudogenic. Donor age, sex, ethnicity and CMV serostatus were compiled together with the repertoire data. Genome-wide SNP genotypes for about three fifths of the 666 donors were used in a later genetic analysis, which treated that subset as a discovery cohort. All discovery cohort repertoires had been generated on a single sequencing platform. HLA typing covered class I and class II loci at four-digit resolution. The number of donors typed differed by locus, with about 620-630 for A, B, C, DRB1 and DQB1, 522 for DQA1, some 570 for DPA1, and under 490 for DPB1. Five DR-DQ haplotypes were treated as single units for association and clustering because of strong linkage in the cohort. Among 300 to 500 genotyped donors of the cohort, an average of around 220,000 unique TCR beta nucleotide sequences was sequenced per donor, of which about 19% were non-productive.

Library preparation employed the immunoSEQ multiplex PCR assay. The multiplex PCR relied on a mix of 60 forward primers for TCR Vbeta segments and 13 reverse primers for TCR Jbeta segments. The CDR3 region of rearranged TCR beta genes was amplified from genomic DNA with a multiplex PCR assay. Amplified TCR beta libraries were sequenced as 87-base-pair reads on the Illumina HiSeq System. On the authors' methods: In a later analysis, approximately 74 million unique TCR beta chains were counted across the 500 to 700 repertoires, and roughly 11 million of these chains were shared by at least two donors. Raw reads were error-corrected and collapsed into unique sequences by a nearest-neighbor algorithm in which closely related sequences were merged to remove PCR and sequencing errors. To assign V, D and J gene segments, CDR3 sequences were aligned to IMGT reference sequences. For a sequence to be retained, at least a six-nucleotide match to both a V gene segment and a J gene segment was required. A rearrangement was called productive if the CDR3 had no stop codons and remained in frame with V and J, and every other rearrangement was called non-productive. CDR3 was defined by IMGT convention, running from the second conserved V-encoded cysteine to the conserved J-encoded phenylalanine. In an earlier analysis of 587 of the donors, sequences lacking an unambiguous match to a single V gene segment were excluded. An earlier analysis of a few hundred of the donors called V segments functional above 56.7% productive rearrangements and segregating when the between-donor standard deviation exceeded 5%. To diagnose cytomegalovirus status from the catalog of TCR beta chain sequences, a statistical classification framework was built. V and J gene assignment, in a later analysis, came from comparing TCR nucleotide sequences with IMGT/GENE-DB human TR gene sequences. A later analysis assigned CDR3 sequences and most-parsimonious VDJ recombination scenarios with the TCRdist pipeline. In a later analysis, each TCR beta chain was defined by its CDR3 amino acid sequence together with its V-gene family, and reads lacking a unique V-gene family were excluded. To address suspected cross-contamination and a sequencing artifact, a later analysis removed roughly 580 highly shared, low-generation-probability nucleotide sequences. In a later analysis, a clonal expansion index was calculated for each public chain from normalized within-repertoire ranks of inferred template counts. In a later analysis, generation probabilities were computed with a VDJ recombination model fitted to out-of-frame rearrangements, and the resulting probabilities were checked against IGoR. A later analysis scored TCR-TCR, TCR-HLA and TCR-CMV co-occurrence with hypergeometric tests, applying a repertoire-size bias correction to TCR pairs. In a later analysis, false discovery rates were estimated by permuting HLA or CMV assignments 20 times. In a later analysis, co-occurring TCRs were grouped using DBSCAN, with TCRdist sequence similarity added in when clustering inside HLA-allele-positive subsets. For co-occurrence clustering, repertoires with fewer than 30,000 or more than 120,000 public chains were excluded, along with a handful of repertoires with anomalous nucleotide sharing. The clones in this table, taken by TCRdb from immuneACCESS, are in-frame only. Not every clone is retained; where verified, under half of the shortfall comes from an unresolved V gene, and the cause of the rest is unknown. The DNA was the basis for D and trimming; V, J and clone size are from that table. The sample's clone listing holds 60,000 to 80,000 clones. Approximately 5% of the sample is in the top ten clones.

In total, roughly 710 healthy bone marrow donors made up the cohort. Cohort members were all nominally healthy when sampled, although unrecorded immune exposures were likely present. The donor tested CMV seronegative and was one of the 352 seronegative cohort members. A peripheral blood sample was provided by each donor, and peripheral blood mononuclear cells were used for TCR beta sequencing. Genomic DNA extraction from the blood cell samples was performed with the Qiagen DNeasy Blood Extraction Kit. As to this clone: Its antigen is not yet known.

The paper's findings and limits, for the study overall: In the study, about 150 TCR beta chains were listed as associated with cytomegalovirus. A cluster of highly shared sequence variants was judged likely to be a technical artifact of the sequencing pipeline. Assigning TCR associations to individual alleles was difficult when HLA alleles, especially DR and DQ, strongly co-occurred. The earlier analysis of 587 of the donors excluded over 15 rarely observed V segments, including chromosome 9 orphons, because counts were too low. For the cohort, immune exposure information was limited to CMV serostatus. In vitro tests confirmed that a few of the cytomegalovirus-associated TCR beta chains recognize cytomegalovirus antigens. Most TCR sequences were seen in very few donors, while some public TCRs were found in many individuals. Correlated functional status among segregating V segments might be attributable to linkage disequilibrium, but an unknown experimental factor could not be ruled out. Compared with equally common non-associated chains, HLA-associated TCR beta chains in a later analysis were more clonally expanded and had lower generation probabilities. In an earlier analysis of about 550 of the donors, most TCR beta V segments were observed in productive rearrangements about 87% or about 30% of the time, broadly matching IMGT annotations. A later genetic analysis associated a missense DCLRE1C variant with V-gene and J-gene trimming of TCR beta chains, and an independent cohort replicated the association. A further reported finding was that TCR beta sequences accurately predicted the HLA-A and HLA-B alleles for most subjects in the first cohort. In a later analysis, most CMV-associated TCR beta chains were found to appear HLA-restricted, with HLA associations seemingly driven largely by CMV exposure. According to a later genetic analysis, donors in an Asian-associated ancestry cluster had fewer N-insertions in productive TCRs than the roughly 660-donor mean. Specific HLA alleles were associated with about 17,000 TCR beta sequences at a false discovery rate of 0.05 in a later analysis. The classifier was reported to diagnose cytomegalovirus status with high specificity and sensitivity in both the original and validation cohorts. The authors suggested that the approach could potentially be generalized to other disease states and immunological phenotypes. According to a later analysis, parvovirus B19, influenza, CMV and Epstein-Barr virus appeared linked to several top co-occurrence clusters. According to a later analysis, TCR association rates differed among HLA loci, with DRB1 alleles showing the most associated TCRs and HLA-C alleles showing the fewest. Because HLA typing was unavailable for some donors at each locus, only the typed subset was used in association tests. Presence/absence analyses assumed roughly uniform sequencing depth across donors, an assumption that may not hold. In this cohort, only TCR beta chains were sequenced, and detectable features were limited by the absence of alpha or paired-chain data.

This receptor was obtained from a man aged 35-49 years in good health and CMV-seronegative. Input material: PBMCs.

CDR3 protein: CASGLGTRNLDGYTF. The DNA is TGTGCTAGTGGTTTGGGGACAAGGAATTTGGATGGCTACACCTTC. The chain is made from TRBV12-5 and TRBJ1-2; the D segment could be TRBD1, given 5 matching bases. V drops 1 base and J drops 6 bases, leaving 15 bases in between. According to the germline V gene, CDR1 reads LGHNT and CDR2 reads FRNRAP. There are 15 amino acids in the CDR3, from cysteine to phenylalanine inclusive. Of the read, only the CDR3 DNA is kept; its 45 bases are in frame from base 1.